One T cell receptor (beta chain) is described in this entry. Its target is unknown. Measured with immunoSEQ multiplex PCR; TCRdb has only the in-frame clones, and not every one. The table shows some 15,000 clones, with around four fifths occurring only once. This sample was included in a study of follicular helper T cells after annual influenza vaccination. Findings of the study overall: Recurrent ICOS+CD38+ cTfh clonotypes included tetramer and AIM influenza-specific ones. Change in circulating plasmablasts correlated with ICOS+CD38+ cTfh clonality change. Day 7 ICOS+CD38+ clones were most often found later in ICOS-CD38- cTfh cells.

The CDR3 is 14 residues long. In germline, CDR1 is PRHDT, CDR2 FYEKMQ (reference sequence). V shed 5 bases and J 4 bases; nucleotides not matched to a gene: 7. This sample's time point: 2014-2015 season, pre-vaccination. Vaccine contraindications, substance abuse, HIV/AIDS, active malignancy and active illness excluded donors. The sequence was obtained from an adult who received the influenza vaccine. The source material was CXCR5- memory CD4+ T cells sorted from blood, sampled on the day of influenza vaccination. V usage is TRBV13 and J usage is TRBJ1-2; 7 nucleotides align to TRBD1. As DNA, the CDR3 is TGTGCCAGCAGCGCATCACAGGGGAGCTATGGCTACACCTTC. Its translation is CASSASQGSYGYTF.